The rows below give T cell receptor beta chains drawn from one sample of a study of blood T cells in healthy people across ages. TCRdb ran MiXCR on the 5' RACE reads and lists one entry per CDR3 protein. The table lists around 900,000 distinct CDR3 sequences, about 51% of them singletons, with about 22% in the top ten. Specimen: blood. These receptors all stem from a woman aged 55-75 years in good health. The CDR3 runs from the conserved cysteine through the conserved F or W. Fields, in order: V gene, CDR3 protein.

TRBV7-2,CASRTRGGARDEQFF
TRBV9,CASSIFSGIDDTQYF
TRBV20-1,CSARTAGANVLTF
TRBV25-1,CASSATGRGNEQFF
TRBV6-5,CASSYSPRNEQYF
TRBV5-1,CAGSPGTVEDTQYF
TRBV7-9,CASSLVGRAGVSYEQYF
TRBV6-2/TRBV6-3,CASRKGAGVPGETQYF
TRBV20-1,CSARGWPSTDTQYF
TRBV6-1,CASSITGVGAPILAKNIQYF
TRBV4-2,CASSQVATAYGYTF
TRBV6-5,CATHRALGELFF
TRBV7-2,CASRPGLAYNEQFF
TRBV27,CASSFLGPSYEQYF
TRBV11-2,CASSFRGNPYNEQFF
TRBV4-2,CASSQDTEEPTNYEQYF
TRBV11-2,CASSPWTSGRAGTDTQYF
TRBV4-3,CASSQGYWGPGDTDTQYF
TRBV5-6,CASSFGGLATRRQYF
TRBV5-1,CASSLIASGTDTQYF
TRBV29-1,CSVEEGYEQYF
TRBV4-3,CASSQDRDRWGDTQYF
TRBV5-1,CASNGGRAEETQYF
TRBV9,CASSPSGQGGELFF
TRBV18,CASSPNQGVGQPQHF
TRBV13,CASSLGDRVNSPLHF
TRBV28,CASSFGTGGFTDTQYF
TRBV27,CASRPYRDHPYGYTF
TRBV4-3,CASSQDGPIVGAQPQHF
TRBV10-3,CAINNRGLADTQYF
TRBV7-9,CASSSLQGLAGVIYEQYF
TRBV27,CASSLSPTRGHLKQNIQYF
TRBV5-8,CASSRTVTSSTDTQYF
TRBV4-1,CASSRSISGVDEQFF
TRBV7-8,CASSHHRGETQYF
TRBV6-2/TRBV6-3,CASTPGGSGSDTQYF
TRBV6-1,CASSEVPGANYGYTF
TRBV6-6,CASRDRGNSNQPQHF
TRBV4-3,CASSQDDEAAYEQYF
TRBV20-1,CSALTSGALETQYF
TRBV28,CASSFGEGTTGGVYEQYF
TRBV4-1,CASSLTSLSGRGTDTRYF
TRBV3-1,CASSGMDDEQYF
TRBV25-1,CASSEVAGGREKLFF
TRBV11-1,CASSSPLDASIGELFF
TRBV7-2,CASSPPFGTQYF
TRBV7-2,CASSLESLSYEQYF
TRBV12-3/TRBV12-4,CASSTGDSRETQYF
TRBV2,CASSQRGQGRTEAFF
TRBV29-1,CSVEKRAPYSEQFF
TRBV6-5,CASSSGTSRVEQYF